What follows are 29 T cell receptor beta chains derived from one specimen sequenced in a study of spatial heterogeneity in lung cancer. Using its own MiXCR run on the 5' RACE reads, TCRdb lists one record per CDR3 protein. The data hold 95,000 to 120,000 distinct CDR3 sequences, with under 14% observed a single time. Specified time point: blood at routine non-recurrence follow-up after resection. Source: PBMCs, taken at follow-up. All receptors come from a female donor with early-stage non-small cell lung cancer.

This clonotype was found a few times. The chain joins TRBV5-1 to TRBJ1-1; D remains unclear. CDR1 SGHRS and CDR2 YFSETQ come from the germline V gene. The CDR3 sequence is 15 residues long. V gave up 5 bases and J gave up 2 bases, with 16 bases separating them. In DNA form, the CDR3 reads TGCGCCAGCAGGACCACTCAGGACGGAAACACTGAAGCTTTCTTT. Protein product: CASRTTQDGNTEAFF.

The J gene is TRBJ1-6, the V gene TRBV28, with unresolved D. The ends were cut back, 6 bases at V and 8 bases at J, with 17 bases in the middle. Germline CDR1 and CDR2: MDHEN and SYDVKM. The CDR3 spans 15 residues. CDR3 protein: CASSPRQVRDSPLHF. The CDR3 DNA is TGTGCCAGCAGCCCTAGACAAGTGAGGGATTCACCCCTCCACTTT.

This chain joins TRBV7-9 and TRBJ1-6; 8 positions agree with TRBD1. The CDR3 contains 16 residues. The junction had 7 bases not matched to a gene; V was cut back by 2 bases and J by 7 bases. CDR1 is SEHNR and CDR2 is FQNEAQ in the germline V gene (reference sequence). The CDR3, as DNA: TGTGCCAGCAGCTTATACGAGGACAGGGAAAATTCACCCCTCCACTTT. It translates to CASSLYEDRENSPLHF.

At least ten counts were recorded for this clonotype. CDR3 protein: CASSLAEMNTEAFF. CDR3 nucleotides: TGCGCCAGCAGCTTGGCGGAAATGAACACTGAAGCTTTCTTT. V gene TRBV5-1 combines with J gene TRBJ1-1; D unresolved. Germline values: CDR1 SGHRS, CDR2 YFSETQ. V was trimmed by 0 bases and J by 0 bases, leaving 6 bases between them. The CDR3 loop spans 14 amino acids.

This clonotype was detected a few times. The J gene is TRBJ2-7, the V gene TRBV6-2 or TRBV6-3; TRBD2 agrees at 8 bases. Germline assignment: CDR1 MNHEY and CDR2 SVGEGT. CDR3 length: 14 residues. V trimming: 5 bases; J trimming: 5 bases; junction bases outside the gene matches: 8. The DNA of the CDR3 is TGTGCCAGCAGTCCCTCCGGGAGGGGGAACGAGCAGTACGTC. Translating gives CASSPSGRGNEQYV.

This clonotype was seen a handful of times. The chain has TRBV2 and TRBJ2-4; 7 nucleotides match TRBD2. Trimming took 3 bases from V and 4 from J; bases not matched to a gene: 15. There are 18 residues in the CDR3. Germline loops: CDR1 SNHLY, CDR2 FYNNEI. The CDR3 DNA sequence: TGTGCCAGCAGTGATTTCTCCCTTCTGCGGGAGTGGAAAAACATTCAGTACTTC. It is translated as CASSDFSLLREWKNIQYF. The whole variable domain, filled in from reference TRBV2 and TRBJ2-4, reads EPEVTQTPSHQVTQMGQEVILRCVPISNHLYFYWYRQILGQKVEFLVSFYNNEISEKSEIFDDQFSVERPDGSNFTLKIRSTKLEDSAMYFCASSDFSLLREWKNIQYFGAGTRLSVL.

CDR3 protein: CASSYGGRAVTGELFF. The DNA for the CDR3 is TGTGCCAGCAGTTACGGCGGGAGGGCCGTAACCGGGGAGCTGTTTTTT. V usage is TRBV6-6 and J usage is TRBJ2-2; 9 nucleotides line up with TRBD2. CDR3 length equals 16 residues. The V gene's germline CDR1 is MNHNY and CDR2 SVGAGI (reference sequence). Trimming took 2 bases from V and 5 from J; bases not matched to a gene: 6.

This clonotype has a count of ten or more. V is TRBV10-3 and J is TRBJ1-1; D call uncertain. Deletions cut 0 bases from V and 1 base from J, with 9 bases between. The CDR3 is 15 residues long. The germline V gene has CDR1 ENHRY and CDR2 SYGVKD. The CDR3 DNA reads TGTGCCATCAGTGAGTCGAAAGGGCCGAACACTGAAGCTTTCTTT. Residues: CAISESKGPNTEAFF.

V gene TRBV9 combines with J gene TRBJ2-2; 10 nucleotides align to TRBD2. The V gene's germline CDR1 is SGDLS and CDR2 YYNGEE. The CDR3 contains 14 residues. The J segment lost 4 bases and the V segment lost 7 bases, leaving 4 bases of the junction unmatched. The CDR3 here is CASGVAGGTGELFF. CDR3 DNA sequence: TGTGCCAGCGGAGTAGCGGGAGGCACCGGGGAGCTGTTTTTT.

This clonotype has ten or more counts. V is TRBV10-3 and J is TRBJ2-1, with 8 bases identical to TRBD2. The CDR3 totals 17 residues. The germline gives CDR1 ENHRY, CDR2 SYGVKD. V lost 3 bases, J lost 0 bases, and 7 bases stayed unmatched. The CDR3: CAISDKAGDISYNEQFF. The CDR3 DNA is TGTGCCATCAGTGATAAAGCGGGAGATATCTCCTACAATGAGCAGTTCTTC.

In this sample, this clonotype turned up a few times. J is TRBJ2-7 and V is TRBV5-1; D unclear. CDR1 is SGHRS and CDR2 is YFSETQ in the germline V gene. Trimming cost V 0 bases and J 6 bases, with 13 bases left between them. There are 14 residues in the CDR3. In DNA, the CDR3 is TGCGCCAGCAGCTTGGGTGCCAGCTCAGGCGAGCAGTACTTC. It encodes CASSLGASSGEQYF.

The sample holds many counts of this clonotype. The V call is TRBV28, the J call TRBJ1-2, with a weak D call TRBD1 (5 bases). Germline CDR1 and CDR2: MDHEN and SYDVKM. The CDR3 extends over 13 amino acids. V was shortened by 4 bases and J by 8 bases, with 14 bases between the two germline ends. The CDR3 is CASSSGQGWGYTF. The DNA for the CDR3 is TGTGCCAGCAGTTCAGGACAAGGGTGGGGCTACACCTTC.

The chain couples TRBV27 to TRBJ2-1, with D perhaps matching TRBD2 (6 bases). There are 17 residues in the CDR3. Germline V lookup: CDR1 MNHEY, CDR2 SMNVEV (reference sequence). Trimming cost V 7 bases and J 4 bases, with 23 bases left between them. The CDR3 protein is CASISVGRAGRYNEQFF. The CDR3 DNA reads as TGTGCCAGCATAAGTGTCGGTAGGGCGGGACGGTACAATGAGCAGTTCTTC.

This chain connects TRBV20-1 to TRBJ2-2; D gene unclear. Trimming shortened V by 3 bases and J by 4 bases, and 3 bases separated the two germline ends. Germline V gene sequence: CDR1 DFQATT, CDR2 SNEGSKA (reference sequence). CDR3 size: 11 residues. The CDR3 spells CSASITGELFF. In DNA form, the CDR3 reads TGCAGTGCTAGCATCACCGGGGAGCTGTTTTTT.

There are a few counts of this clonotype. This chain links TRBV29-1 with TRBJ2-3; 7 nucleotides align to TRBD2. From germline, CDR1 is SQVTM and CDR2 ANQGSEA. The CDR3 spans 13 residues. The junction had 6 bases not matched to a gene; V was cut back by 5 bases and J by 4 bases. This CDR3 is CSVQGLGSDTQYF. The CDR3 DNA sequence: TGCAGCGTTCAAGGACTAGGGTCAGATACGCAGTATTTT.

J is TRBJ2-1 and V is TRBV7-3; 8 bases align to TRBD2. Germline assignment: CDR1 SGHTA and CDR2 FQGTGA. This CDR3 has 15 amino acids. After removal of 2 bases from V and 9 bases from J, the junction contained 9 bases not matched to a gene. In DNA form, the CDR3 reads TGTGCCAGCAGCTTACGAACGGGAGGGCAAGTTGAGCAGTTCTTC. Protein: CASSLRTGGQVEQFF.

This chain uses TRBV2 with TRBJ2-1; the match to TRBD2 covers 9 bases. V dropped 7 bases and J dropped 6; count of bases not matched to a gene: 10. The V gene's germline CDR1 is SNHLY and CDR2 FYNNEI. This CDR3 has 15 amino acids. The chain's CDR3 is CASTFSGRGGNEQFF. DNA of the CDR3: TGTGCCAGCACCTTTAGCGGGAGAGGTGGCAATGAGCAGTTCTTC. Variable domain in full (rest from reference TRBV2 and TRBJ2-1): EPEVTQTPSHQVTQMGQEVILRCVPISNHLYFYWYRQILGQKVEFLVSFYNNEISEKSEIFDDQFSVERPDGSNFTLKIRSTKLEDSAMYFCASTFSGRGGNEQFFGPGTRLTVL.

The chain joins TRBV2 to TRBJ2-5; D unresolved. CDR3 size: 14 residues. V was trimmed by 1 base and J by 1 base, leaving 7 bases between them. CDR1 SNHLY and CDR2 FYNNEI come from the germline V gene. The CDR3 is CASSEDAVQETQYF. In DNA form, the CDR3 reads TGTGCCAGCAGTGAAGATGCGGTCCAAGAGACCCAGTACTTC.

This rearrangement joins TRBV10-3 to TRBJ1-2, with a weak D call TRBD1 (6 bases). This CDR3 is 15 amino acids long. V dropped 2 bases and J dropped 4 bases, with 14 bases sitting between them. Germline assignment: CDR1 ENHRY and CDR2 SYGVKD. Written as DNA, the CDR3 is TGTGCCATCAGTGAGAACGACAGGATCGGCTATGGCTACACCTTC. Its translation is CAISENDRIGYGYTF.

The sample holds a few counts of this clonotype. J is TRBJ2-4 and V is TRBV28; 7 nucleotides match TRBD1. This CDR3 is built from 15 residues. J was trimmed by 6 bases and V by 1 base; bases with no gene match: 6. Per germline, CDR1 MDHEN and CDR2 SYDVKM. CDR3 protein: CASSLSGTESNIQYF. CDR3 nucleotides: TGTGCCAGCAGTTTATCGGGGACAGAGTCAAACATTCAGTACTTC.

The chain combines TRBV9 with TRBJ2-5; 8 positions match TRBD1. The CDR3 has 15 residues. The germline V gene has CDR1 SGDLS and CDR2 YYNGEE. The trim removed 3 bases at V and 5 bases at J, leaving 9 bases unmatched. In nucleotides, the CDR3 is TGTGCCAGCAGCGGCGAAGACAGGGGATGGGAGACCCAGTACTTC. Protein sequence: CASSGEDRGWETQYF.

This clonotype came up many times. The chain carries TRBV20-1 and TRBJ2-2; TRBD2 matches at 11 bases. V lost 6 bases, J lost 6 bases, and 9 bases stayed unmatched. The length of the CDR3 is 15 residues. Germline-derived CDR1 and CDR2 are DFQATT and SNEGSKA (reference sequence). CDR3 loop: CSATSGSLTPGELFF. CDR3 nucleotide sequence: TGCAGTGCCACTAGCGGGAGCCTAACACCCGGGGAGCTGTTTTTT.

This chain connects TRBV20-1 to TRBJ2-4; D gene ambiguous. V was trimmed by 5 bases and J by 3 bases, leaving 14 bases between them. Germline loops: CDR1 DFQATT, CDR2 SNEGSKA (reference sequence). CDR3 length: 14 amino acids. The CDR3 coding sequence is TGCAGTGCTTTTTCATCTAGTATCAAAAACATTCAGTACTTC. Translation gives CSAFSSSIKNIQYF.

This clonotype has a count of ten or more. The gene calls are TRBV20-1 and TRBJ1-2; no firm D call. Germline CDR1 is DFQATT and CDR2 is SNEGSKA (reference sequence). The length of the CDR3 is 14 residues. Deletions cut 5 bases from V and 6 bases from J, with 19 bases between. The CDR3 nucleotides read TGCAGTGCTGACGACTCGAGTCTCCTACATGGCTACACCTTC. Translating it yields CSADDSSLLHGYTF.

This clonotype turned up a few times. The chain couples TRBV15 to TRBJ2-1; TRBD1 agrees at 7 bases. The CDR3 runs 16 residues. In germline, CDR1 is LNHNV, CDR2 YYDKDF (reference sequence). Trimming took 4 bases from V and 2 from J; bases not matched to a gene: 8. The CDR3 DNA is TGTGCCACCAGCATCCCCGGACAGGCGACCTACAATGAGCAGTTCTTC. It yields the protein CATSIPGQATYNEQFF.

The chain links TRBV4-2 to TRBJ2-1; 7 nucleotides agree with TRBD2. Germline CDR1 reads LGHNA; CDR2 reads YNFKEQ. This CDR3 is 15 amino acids long. Unmatched junction bases numbered 12, after V lost 0 bases and J lost 13 bases. As DNA, the CDR3 is TGTGCCAGCAGCCAAGAACTACTAGCGATCTCTGGACAGTTCTTC. Residues: CASSQELLAISGQFF.

This chain uses TRBV28 with TRBJ1-6, with a weak D call TRBD1 (5 bases). Per the germline V gene, CDR1 is MDHEN and CDR2 is SYDVKM. Trimming took off 8 bases at V and 14 bases at J, with 13 bases between the two ends. The CDR3 length is 11 residues. The CDR3 region has the DNA TGTGCCAGCGCCGGGGGTCTAACCCTCCACTTT. Protein sequence: CASAGGLTLHF.

This clonotype was found a few times. The V and J genes are TRBV4-2 and TRBJ2-3; D unclear. Trimming left V 4 bases short and J 4 bases short, with 9 bases between. This CDR3 is built from 13 residues. Germline V gene data show CDR1 as LGHNA and CDR2 as YNFKEQ. CDR3 in DNA: TGTGCCAGCAGCCCGAGGACCGCAGATACGCAGTATTTT. Its translation is CASSPRTADTQYF.

This clonotype was seen many times. The gene calls are TRBV12-3 or TRBV12-4 and TRBJ2-3; perhaps TRBD2 as D (7 bases). The V gene lost 3 bases and the J gene lost 4 bases, with 23 bases spanning the gap. The CDR3 covers 18 residues. This CDR3 is CASSFHRGGAAVADTQYF. DNA for the CDR3: TGTGCCAGCAGTTTTCATCGAGGGGGGGCGGCAGTTGCAGATACGCAGTATTTT.